The 3 T cell receptor beta chains presented below share a single source sample, sequenced in a study of early T cells in non-severe SARS-CoV-2 infection. Via MiXCR, TCRdb re-called the 5' RACE reads, giving one row per CDR3 protein. This table holds 54,000 or so distinct CDR3 sequences, around 6% found once. What was sequenced was whole blood. These TCRs come from an adult who was a healthcare worker with PCR-confirmed SARS-CoV-2 infection or an uninfected control (not recorded which).

This clonotype was seen many times. The CDR3 loop reads CASSLPGLRPQHF. The CDR3 DNA is TGTGCCAGCAGTCTTCCGGGGTTACGGCCCCAGCATTTT. The rearrangement joins TRBV12-3 or TRBV12-4 to TRBJ1-5; D unresolved. The CDR3 covers 13 residues. V lost 5 bases to trimming and J lost 9 bases, with 14 bases between them.

This clonotype was counted a few times. The CDR3 loop reads CASSLEARERREQYF. The CDR3 DNA reads as TGTGCCAGCAGCTTAGAGGCGAGGGAAAGGCGCGAGCAGTACTTC. J is TRBJ2-7 and V is TRBV7-9, with D maybe TRBD2 (5 bases). Germline V gives CDR1 SEHNR, CDR2 FQNEAQ (reference sequence). The CDR3 sequence is 15 residues long. The ends were cut back, 1 base at V and 6 bases at J, with 16 bases in the middle.

This clonotype turned up a few times. The J gene is TRBJ2-3, the V gene TRBV6-1; D may be TRBD1 or TRBD2 (7 bases each). Germline V gene lookup returns CDR1 MNHNS and CDR2 SASEGT. V was trimmed by 7 bases and J by 6 bases, leaving 20 bases between them. The CDR3 is made up of 15 amino acids. CDR3 sequence reads: CASTQGRGRFDTQYF. In DNA, the CDR3 is TGTGCCAGCACCCAAGGGAGGGGGCGCTTTGATACGCAGTATTTT.